This TCR beta chain was identified during a study of T cells after yellow fever vaccination. The V end lost 4 bases, the J end lost 2 bases, and 9 bases lay between the germline ends. The germline V gene has CDR1 SGHTA and CDR2 FQGNSA. The length of the CDR3 is 14 residues. This clonotype was counted many times. Its target is not known. TCRdb reprocessed the 5' RACE reads via MiXCR and lists one record per CDR3 protein. This sample has a few hundred thousand distinct CDR3 sequences, with 3.6% found just once. Study-wide results and limits: From the bulk population, abundant clonotypes could contaminate and appear within FACS-sorted repertoires.

The J gene is TRBJ2-1, the V gene TRBV7-2, with D uncertain. The receptor comes from a man between 18 and 35 years old who received the YFV17D yellow fever vaccine. The sequences come from PBMCs, collected on the day of the yellow fever booster vaccination. The CDR3 loop reads CASSSGPAYNEQFF. The CDR3 region has the DNA TGTGCCAGCAGCTCAGGACCTGCCTACAATGAGCAGTTCTTC.